The source of this TCR beta chain is a study of CD8+ T cells in alopecia areata. General study results and limits: Lesional scalp, especially alopecia totalis/universalis, showed higher clonality than normal scalp.

Turning to this clone: What it recognizes is unknown.

Sequencing templates came from extracted RNA that was reverse transcribed into cDNA. Libraries were prepared by immunoSEQ multiplex PCR; TCRdb keeps only in-frame clonotypes and omits some of them. The repertoire holds roughly 120,000 clones, with under 40% as singletons. V lost 4 bases to trimming and J lost 2 bases, with 11 bases between them. CDR1 and CDR2 (germline): SGHRS, YFSETQ. CDR3 length: 14 amino acids. Samples from alopecia areata patients were lesional scalp punch biopsies and peripheral blood. This rearrangement joins TRBV5-1 to TRBJ2-3, with D hard to call. The source is a human donor with alopecia areata. The sequenced sample consisted of CD4+ T cells sorted from blood. CDR3 amino acids: CASSPSPPTDTQYF. The CDR3 nucleotides read TGCGCCAGCAGCCCCTCCCCCCCCACAGATACGCAGTATTTT.